The 8 T cell receptor beta chains presented below share a single source sample, sequenced in a study of cytomegalovirus exposure and HLA in healthy donors. With 60 Vbeta and 13 Jbeta primers, the PCR was carried out. Profiling relied on immunoSEQ multiplex PCR, and the TCRdb table lists in-frame clones only, not all of them. The data show roughly 140,000 clones, almost 80% seen once. Input material: PBMCs. The origin of the receptors is a male donor in good health and CMV-seronegative.

This clone was counted only a few times. This rearrangement joins TRBV15 to TRBJ2-3; D not certain. V dropped 0 bases and J dropped 8 bases, with 9 bases sitting between them. CDR1 and CDR2 from the germline V gene are LNHNV and YYDKDF (reference sequence). The CDR3 is 13 amino acids. CDR3 protein: CATSRDVMSTQYF. The CDR3 region has the DNA TGTGCCACCAGCAGAGATGTGATGAGTACGCAGTATTTT.

This chain connects TRBV7-8 to TRBJ2-7; maybe TRBD2 (5 bases). Germline CDR1 and CDR2: SGHVS and FQNEAQ. V was trimmed by 5 bases and J by 11 bases, leaving 19 bases between them. This CDR3 is built from 13 residues. Here the CDR3 reads CASSANQETTKYF. The CDR3 bases are TGTGCCAGCAGCGCAAACCAGGAGACTACGAAGTACTTC.

J is TRBJ2-5 and V is TRBV19, with a weak D call TRBD2 (6 bases). The J call may be wrong; the DNA end is better matched by TRBJ2-7. Germline assignment: CDR1 LNHDA and CDR2 SQIVND (reference sequence). The length of the CDR3 is 14 residues. The CDR3 protein is CASSIQTGEYEQYF. CDR3 nucleotides: TGTGCCAGTAGTATTCAAACGGGAGAGTACGAGCAGTACTTC.

The sample holds a few counts of this clone. The CDR3: CASSQESREGHEQFF. For the CDR3, the DNA is TGCGCCAGCAGCCAAGAAAGTCGGGAGGGCCATGAGCAGTTCTTC. This sequence joins TRBV4-1 and TRBJ2-1, with 8 bases identical to TRBD2. From germline, CDR1 is MGHRA and CDR2 YSYEKL. V trimming: 0 bases; J trimming: 8 bases; junction bases outside the gene matches: 6. The CDR3 covers 15 residues.

This chain connects TRBV2 to TRBJ1-2; possibly TRBD1 for D (6 bases). CDR1 and CDR2 (germline): SNHLY, FYNNEI. CDR3 size: 15 residues. V was pared by 4 bases and J by 4 bases, with 16 bases between. CDR3 in amino acids: CASSAKRGGPYGYTF. As DNA, the CDR3 is TGTGCCAGCAGTGCCAAAAGGGGGGGCCCCTATGGCTACACCTTC. The entire variable domain, with the rest obtained from reference TRBV2 and TRBJ1-2, is as follows: EPEVTQTPSHQVTQMGQEVILRCVPISNHLYFYWYRQILGQKVEFLVSFYNNEISEKSEIFDDQFSVERPDGSNFTLKIRSTKLEDSAMYFCASSAKRGGPYGYTFGSGTRLTVV.

A single count supports this clone. This rearrangement joins TRBV6-5 to TRBJ2-7; no clear D. The V and J ends lost 0 bases and 3 bases respectively, with 12 bases between them. There are 15 residues in the CDR3. Germline CDR1 is MNHEY and CDR2 is SVGAGI. DNA of the CDR3: TGTGCCAGCAGTTACTCGGGCTATCTCAACTACGAGCAGTACTTC. This codes for CASSYSGYLNYEQYF.

The chain combines TRBV11-2 with TRBJ2-5, with 15 bases aligning to TRBD2. CDR1 is SGHAT, CDR2 FQNNGV, per germline. This CDR3 is built from 18 residues. V gave up 5 bases and J gave up 2 bases; unmatched junction bases: 9. The CDR3 DNA is TGTGCCAGCAGCCGAGGGACTAGCGGGGGGTCCATACAAGAGACCCAGTACTTC. Translation: CASSRGTSGGSIQETQYF. The whole variable domain, filled in from reference TRBV11-2 and TRBJ2-5, reads EAGVAQSPRYKIIEKRQSVAFWCNPISGHATLYWYQQILGQGPKLLIQFQNNGVVDDSQLPKDRFSAERLKGVDSTLKIQPAKLEDSAVYLCASSRGTSGGSIQETQYFGPGTRLLVL.

This chain connects TRBV19 to TRBJ1-5, with D possibly being TRBD1 (5 bases). With 7 bases removed from V and 4 bases from J, the gap between germline ends came to 14 bases. Germline lookup yields CDR1 LNHDA and CDR2 SQIVND (reference sequence). The length of the CDR3 is 14 residues. CDR3 loop: CASKEGSLNQPQHF. CDR3 bases: TGTGCCAGTAAGGAGGGGTCCCTAAATCAGCCCCAGCATTTT.